Shown below are 22 T cell receptor beta chains from a single sample sequenced in a study of control samples from healthy donors and cancer patients. Measured with immunoSEQ multiplex PCR; TCRdb has only the in-frame clones, and not every one. The sample has about 160,000 clones; roughly 90% are singletons. Sequenced: blood. Receptor source: a man aged 25 to 40 in good health.

The chain couples TRBV4-1 to TRBJ1-1; 10 bases agree with TRBD1. Losses at the gene ends were 3 bases for V and 5 bases for J; bases not matched to a gene: 6. The CDR3 consists of 15 residues. From germline, CDR1 is MGHRA and CDR2 YSYEKL. The CDR3 protein is CASSHPGQGKTEAFF. CDR3 sequence (DNA): TGCGCCAGCAGCCACCCGGGACAGGGGAAAACTGAAGCTTTCTTT.

This clone has just a few counts. The V gene is TRBV7-9, the J gene TRBJ2-1; 10 bases line up with TRBD2. CDR1 is SEHNR and CDR2 is FQNEAQ in the germline V gene (reference sequence). This CDR3 contains 15 residues. Losses at the gene ends were 6 bases for V and 4 bases for J; bases not matched to a gene: 6. CDR3 residues: CASSSLAGAYNEQFF. The DNA for the CDR3 is TGTGCCAGCAGTTCTCTAGCGGGGGCGTACAATGAGCAGTTCTTC. Variable domain in full (rest from reference TRBV7-9 and TRBJ2-1): DTGVSQNPRHKITKRGQNVTFRCDPISEHNRLYWYRQTLGQGPEFLTYFQNEAQLEKSRLLSDRFSAERPKGSFSTLEIQRTEQGDSAMYLCASSSLAGAYNEQFFGPGTRLTVL.

J is TRBJ1-3 and V is TRBV5-3; no definite D call. TRBV5-3 is treated as an ORF (open reading frame) with a function not yet certain. The CDR3 is made up of 15 amino acids. Deletions cut 1 base from V and 2 bases from J, with 10 bases between. CDR3 sequence (DNA): TGTGCCAGAAGCTTGCACCGGGATCCTGGAAACACCATATATTTT. Protein: CARSLHRDPGNTIYF.

The chain links TRBV5-1 to TRBJ1-1, with D tentatively TRBD1 (6 bases). The CDR3 is 11 amino acids. Germline V gives CDR1 SGHRS, CDR2 YFSETQ. Trimming left V 3 bases short and J 14 bases short, with 14 bases between. The CDR3 loop is CASSSGQTYFF. The CDR3 DNA follows: TGCGCCAGCAGCTCCGGACAGACATACTTCTTT.

V is TRBV9 and J is TRBJ2-6, with unresolved D. CDR1 SGDLS and CDR2 YYNGEE come from the germline V gene. The CDR3 sequence is 17 residues long. Trimming took off 0 bases at V and 2 bases at J, with 12 bases between the two ends. CDR3 bases: TGTGCCAGCAGCGTAGTTTTTCAGAACCCTGGGGCCAACGTCCTGACTTTC. Its translation: CASSVVFQNPGANVLTF. Full variable domain (remainder filled in from reference TRBV9 and TRBJ2-6): DSGVTQTPKHLITATGQRVTLRCSPRSGDLSVYWYQQSLDQGLQFLIQYYNGEERAKGNILERFSAQQFPDLHSELNLSSLELGDSALYFCASSVVFQNPGANVLTFGAGSRLTVL.

This clone was seen more than once but under ten times. The chain uses TRBV23-1 and TRBJ1-2; TRBD1 might be the D (5 bases). TRBV23-1 is reported as an ORF; its role is uncertain. This CDR3 region has 17 residues. V lost 2 bases and J lost 0, with 16 bases in between. CDR3 bases: TGCGCCAGCAGTCAAAGAAAAGCGGGGGACTCTAACTATGGCTACACCTTC. Translation gives CASSQRKAGDSNYGYTF.

A single count supports this clone. The V call is TRBV6-6, the J call TRBJ2-7; D is undetermined. Looked up from germline, CDR1 is MNHNY and CDR2 is SVGAGI (reference sequence). The ends were cut back, 6 bases at V and 0 bases at J, with 6 bases in the middle. This CDR3 region has 12 residues. The CDR3 region is CASSRDSYEQYF. The CDR3 DNA reads as TGTGCCAGCAGCCGCGACTCCTACGAGCAGTACTTC.

Of note for this clone: One end of the junction does not line up with germline, which may come from a read error. The chain links TRBV4-1 to TRBJ2-7; tentative D call: TRBD1 (6 bases). The V gene's germline CDR1 is MGHRA and CDR2 YSYEKL. The CDR3 is made up of 13 amino acids. The CDR3 DNA sequence: TGCGCCAGCAGCCAAGACCCGGGCAGGGGTCGTTTCTTC. It yields the protein CASSQDPGRGRFF.

V is TRBV18 and J is TRBJ2-2; D remains ambiguous. V dropped 4 bases and J dropped 2 bases, with 17 bases sitting between them. The germline V gene has CDR1 KGHSH and CDR2 LQKENI. The length of the CDR3 is 17 residues. The CDR3 region is CASSQLLDTTNTGELFF. The CDR3, as DNA: TGTGCCAGCTCACAGTTGCTGGATACCACCAACACCGGGGAGCTGTTTTTT. The complete variable domain, with remaining parts taken from reference TRBV18 and TRBJ2-2, reads NAGVMQNPRHLVRRRGQEARLRCSPMKGHSHVYWYRQLPEEGLKFMVYLQKENIIDESGMPKERFSAEFPKEGPSILRIQQVVRGDSAAYFCASSQLLDTTNTGELFFGEGSRLTVL.

This clone has a single count. V usage is TRBV7-8 and J usage is TRBJ2-1; 10 bases are shared with TRBD2. Germline values: CDR1 SGHVS, CDR2 FQNEAQ. CDR3 length: 18 residues. J was trimmed by 7 bases and V by 0 bases; bases with no gene match: 12. Written as DNA, the CDR3 is TGTGCCAGCAGCTTAGCGCGAAGGGCTAGCGGGAGCAAAAATGAGCAGTTCTTC. This encodes CASSLARRASGSKNEQFF.

A few counts support this clone. This sequence joins TRBV29-1 and TRBJ2-7; TRBD2 might be the D (6 bases). The CDR3 length is 12 residues. The V and J ends lost 6 bases and 3 bases respectively, with 12 bases between them. Germline V gene sequence: CDR1 SQVTM, CDR2 ANQGSEA. The CDR3 sequence is CSVRGTYYEQYF. The CDR3 DNA reads as TGCAGCGTGCGGGGTACCTACTACGAGCAGTACTTC.

The CDR3 here is CASRAAEGAVYGYTF. CDR3 in DNA: TGTGCCAGCCGAGCGGCCGAGGGTGCTGTTTATGGCTACACCTTC. The chain links TRBV7-9 to TRBJ1-2; D ambiguous. The V and J ends lost 8 bases and 5 bases respectively, with 21 bases between them. CDR3 length: 15 residues. Germline V gene lookup returns CDR1 SEHNR and CDR2 FQNEAQ (reference sequence). Together with reference TRBV7-9 and TRBJ1-2, the CDR3 gives the full variable domain: DTGVSQNPRHKITKRGQNVTFRCDPISEHNRLYWYRQTLGQGPEFLTYFQNEAQLEKSRLLSDRFSAERPKGSFSTLEIQRTEQGDSAMYLCASRAAEGAVYGYTFGSGTRLTVV.

V and J are TRBV5-6 and TRBJ1-5; D remains unclear. The germline CDR1 and CDR2 sequences are SGHDT and YYEEEE. The CDR3 sequence is 15 residues long. Trimming stripped 4 bases from V and 2 bases from J, with 13 bases between. The CDR3: CASSRGRGGNQPQHF. The CDR3 bases are TGTGCCAGCAGCCGAGGGCGGGGTGGCAATCAGCCCCAGCATTTT.

The chain combines TRBV10-2 with TRBJ1-5; no firm D call. Trimming stripped 1 base from V and 3 bases from J, with 1 base between. Germline V gives CDR1 WSHSY, CDR2 SAAADI. The CDR3 contains 12 residues. CDR3 in amino acids: CASSEFNQPQHF. CDR3 DNA: TGCGCCAGCAGTGAGTTCAATCAGCCCCAGCATTTT.

This clone showed up just once. The rearrangement uses TRBV25-1 and TRBJ1-1, with 8 bases identical to TRBD1. The CDR3 extends over 15 amino acids. Germline V gives CDR1 MGHDK, CDR2 SYGVNS. J lost 5 bases, V lost 4 bases, and 9 bases had no gene match. CDR3 protein: CASSAPTGGWTEAFF. CDR3 sequence (DNA): TGTGCCAGCAGTGCACCCACAGGGGGGTGGACTGAAGCTTTCTTT.

The rearrangement uses TRBV14 and TRBJ2-7; 10 bases match TRBD2. From germline, CDR1 is SGHDN and CDR2 FVKESK. CDR3 length equals 17 residues. V gave up 5 bases and J gave up 2 bases; unmatched junction bases: 12. CDR3 DNA: TGTGCCAGCAGCATGGGCCCGTGGCTAGCGGGGGCCTACGAGCAGTACTTC. As protein: CASSMGPWLAGAYEQYF.

The table lists this clone with many counts. The chain couples TRBV12-1 to TRBJ1-5. TRBV12-1 is marked as a pseudogene. This CDR3 has 11 amino acids. This CDR3 is CASRPNQPQHF. DNA for the CDR3: TGTGCCAGCAGACCGAATCAGCCCCAGCATTTT.

The gene calls are TRBV12-2 and TRBJ2-1. TRBV12-2 is deemed a pseudogene. This CDR3 region has 14 residues. CDR3 nucleotide sequence: TGTGCAAGTCGCTTAGCGAACGCCGCCAATGAGCAGTTCTTC. Translated, it gives CASRLANAANEQFF.

This rearrangement joins TRBV29-1 to TRBJ1-1; D gene ambiguous. Germline V gene lookup returns CDR1 SQVTM and CDR2 ANQGSEA. Trimming shortened V by 4 bases and J by 2 bases, and 5 bases separated the two germline ends. The CDR3 has 11 residues. The CDR3 nucleotides read TGCAGCGTTGGACCCAACACTGAAGCTTTCTTT. Amino acid sequence: CSVGPNTEAFF.

With regard to this clone: One end of the junction varies from germline; a read error may be responsible. The V and J genes are TRBV27 and TRBJ1-4; D remains unclear. CDR1 is MNHEY and CDR2 is SMNVEV in the germline V gene (reference sequence). The CDR3 is 14 amino acids. The CDR3 nucleotides are TGTGCCAGCAGTCCCCTGGGTGGTTCTGAACAACTGTTTTTT. This encodes CASSPLGGSEQLFF.

This clone was seen more than once but under ten times. V is TRBV25-1 and J is TRBJ2-3; TRBD1 might be the D (6 bases). The CDR3 sequence is 17 residues long. Between the trimmed V and J ends, which lost 2 bases and 6 bases, there was a span of 21 bases. The V gene's germline CDR1 is MGHDK and CDR2 SYGVNS. Here the CDR3 reads CASSEKSPGHLMDTQYF. The CDR3 DNA follows: TGTGCCAGCAGTGAAAAGAGTCCGGGACACCTCATGGATACGCAGTATTTT.

This clone was seen only a few times. CDR3 in amino acids: CASTPQAISYGYTF. DNA of the CDR3: TGTGCCAGCACTCCGCAAGCCATCTCCTATGGCTACACCTTC. The V and J genes are TRBV5-6 and TRBJ1-2; no firm D call. Germline values: CDR1 SGHDT, CDR2 YYEEEE. The V end lost 6 bases, the J end lost 4 bases, and 16 bases lay between the germline ends. The CDR3 sequence is 14 residues long.